These 25 T cell receptor beta chains share one sample of origin, sequenced in a study of T cell responses to AZD1222 COVID-19 vaccine. Clones were sequenced by immunoSEQ multiplex PCR, and TCRdb holds only the in-frame ones, with some missing. Here the sample spans about 160,000 clones, 90% to 95% being singletons. Specimen: peripheral blood, collected on day 0 of MenACWY control vaccination. Receptors originate from an adult in good health.

V usage is TRBV30 and J usage is TRBJ1-1; tentatively, D is TRBD1 (6 bases). The CDR3 has 14 amino acids. Germline lookup yields CDR1 GTSNPN and CDR2 SVGIG (reference sequence). V dropped 0 bases and J dropped 4 bases, with 12 bases sitting between them. CDR3 region: CAWSVSRGATEAFF. CDR3 bases: TGTGCCTGGAGTGTTAGTAGGGGGGCCACTGAAGCTTTCTTT.

This clone occurred a few times. This chain links TRBV7-9 with TRBJ1-2; a weak D match, TRBD1 (6 bases). There are 12 residues in the CDR3. V was pared by 7 bases and J by 6 bases, with 12 bases between. Germline-derived CDR1 and CDR2 are SEHNR and FQNEAQ (reference sequence). DNA of the CDR3: TGTGCCAGCACCCAGGGGAGGGATGGCTACACCTTC. It is translated as CASTQGRDGYTF.

The chain carries TRBV7-8 and TRBJ1-2, with D possibly being TRBD1 (5 bases). Germline CDR1 reads SGHVS; CDR2 reads FQNEAQ. Trimming pared 5 bases from V and 7 bases from J, leaving 17 bases between. The CDR3 spans 14 residues. The CDR3 bases are TGTGCCAGCAGCCCAAGGGACCGTCCGGGTGGCTACACCTTC. Its protein product is CASSPRDRPGGYTF.

Of note for this clone: The sample carries other DNA sequences with the same CDR3. The chain has TRBV5-1 and TRBJ2-7, with D perhaps TRBD1 (6 bases). This CDR3 has 12 residues. V was trimmed by 4 bases and J by 4 bases, leaving 9 bases between them. Germline V gene sequence: CDR1 SGHRS, CDR2 YFSETQ. In nucleotides, the CDR3 is TGCGCCAGCAGCCTCCAGGGGTACGAGCAGTACTTC. Translating it yields CASSLQGYEQYF.

This clone was counted ten times or more. The chain has TRBV5-1 and TRBJ2-1; 12 nucleotides match TRBD2. The CDR3 is 19 amino acids. The germline V gene encodes CDR1 SGHRS and CDR2 YFSETQ. Trimming cost V 6 bases and J 0 bases; bases outside gene matches: 13. For the CDR3, the DNA is TGCGCCAGCATGGAAGGGACTAGCGGGCTGACAAGCTCCTACAATGAGCAGTTCTTC. As protein: CASMEGTSGLTSSYNEQFF.

The chain is built from TRBV11-2 and TRBJ2-7; D may be TRBD2 (5 bases). The CDR3 loop spans 12 amino acids. Per the germline V gene, CDR1 is SGHAT and CDR2 is FQNNGV. Trimming pared 6 bases from V and 5 bases from J, leaving 11 bases between. The CDR3: CASRVPGNEQYF. The DNA of the CDR3 is TGTGCCAGCAGGGTCCCCGGGAACGAGCAGTACTTC.

The chain links TRBV27 to TRBJ1-1, with 7 bases that match TRBD1. Germline V lookup: CDR1 MNHEY, CDR2 SMNVEV (reference sequence). This CDR3 comprises 14 residues. Trimming at V came to 5 bases and at J to 10 bases, leaving 13 bases not matched to a gene. The CDR3 DNA sequence: TGTGCCAGCAGTCAACCAGGGGGATCGGGTGGAGCTTTCTTT. It encodes CASSQPGGSGGAFF.

The J gene is TRBJ1-1, the V gene TRBV25-1, with a tentative D call TRBD1 (5 bases). V was trimmed by 3 bases and J by 0 bases, leaving 11 bases between them. The CDR3 totals 15 residues. The germline V gene has CDR1 MGHDK and CDR2 SYGVNS. The CDR3 bases are TGTGCCAGCAGTGAGACCGGGACGGTGAACACTGAAGCTTTCTTT. Amino acid sequence: CASSETGTVNTEAFF.

The chain links TRBV23-1 to TRBJ1-4; 11 bases fit TRBD1. TRBV23-1 is sorted into the ORF group, with uncertain function. With 4 bases clipped from V and 4 bases from J, the junction kept 8 bases outside the gene matches. The CDR3 contains 17 residues. The CDR3 is CASSPARTGGGNEKLFF. CDR3 bases: TGCGCCAGCAGTCCCGCAAGGACAGGGGGCGGTAATGAAAAACTGTTTTTT.

This clone was observed a single time. The chain links TRBV6-5 to TRBJ1-2, with D possibly matching TRBD1 (5 bases). The CDR3 is 11 residues long. V was pared by 10 bases and J by 5 bases, with 11 bases between. Germline values: CDR1 MNHEY, CDR2 SVGAGI. This chain's CDR3 is CATKGLYGYTF. DNA of the CDR3: TGTGCCACCAAGGGGCTTTATGGCTACACCTTC.

About this clone itself: Other DNA sequences of this sample code for an identical CDR3. The V call is TRBV5-1, the J call TRBJ2-3; maybe TRBD2 (5 bases). Trimming pared 0 bases from V and 0 bases from J, leaving 8 bases between. CDR1 is SGHRS and CDR2 is YFSETQ in the germline V gene. The CDR3 runs 15 residues. The CDR3 sequence is CASSLAGSSTDTQYF. The CDR3 DNA sequence: TGCGCCAGCAGCTTGGCTGGGAGCAGCACAGATACGCAGTATTTT.

The chain is built from TRBV20-1 and TRBJ2-7, with D possibly matching TRBD2 (6 bases). Germline CDR1 is DFQATT and CDR2 is SNEGSKA (reference sequence). Trimming cost V 2 bases and J 6 bases, with 8 bases left between them. The CDR3 is made up of 11 amino acids. The CDR3 nucleotides are TGCAGTGCTAGAAATAGCGGCGAGCAGTACTTC. Translating gives CSARNSGEQYF.

This rearrangement joins TRBV6-5 to TRBJ1-1; no reliable D call. The germline V and J ends were trimmed by 7 bases and 4 bases, with 13 bases remaining between them. Per the germline V gene, CDR1 is MNHEY and CDR2 is SVGAGI. This CDR3 region has 13 residues. As DNA, the CDR3 is TGTGCCAGCACGGAAGGGCTAGGCACTGAAGCTTTCTTT. This translates into CASTEGLGTEAFF.

This clone came up once. The rearrangement links TRBV19 to TRBJ2-1, with TRBD1 matching 11 bases. This CDR3 region has 17 residues. Per the germline V gene, CDR1 is LNHDA and CDR2 is SQIVND (reference sequence). Trimming removed 6 bases from V and 0 bases from J; junction bases left unmatched: 7. The DNA of the CDR3 is TGTGCCAGTAGACCCCGGGACAGGGGGAGCTCCTACAATGAGCAGTTCTTC. The encoded protein is CASRPRDRGSSYNEQFF.

The genes are TRBV29-1 and TRBJ2-7, with 10 positions matching TRBD1. From germline, CDR1 is SQVTM and CDR2 ANQGSEA. This CDR3 has 21 amino acids. Losses at the gene ends were 4 bases for V and 0 bases for J; bases not matched to a gene: 24. The CDR3 is CSVGGGQGIKLPRLSSYEQYF. The CDR3 region has the DNA TGCAGCGTTGGGGGGGGACAGGGGATTAAACTACCAAGGCTCAGCTCCTACGAGCAGTACTTC.

This chain links TRBV5-1 with TRBJ2-3; D not resolved. The CDR3 sequence is 15 residues long. The germline CDR1 and CDR2 sequences are SGHRS and YFSETQ. The V end was cut by 7 bases, the J end by 2 bases, with 17 bases between. The CDR3 region is CASYTTSAPTDTQYF. The DNA for the CDR3 is TGCGCCAGCTACACGACAAGCGCTCCCACAGATACGCAGTATTTT.

This clone was detected once. V usage is TRBV29-1 and J usage is TRBJ1-1; no clear D gene. V was shortened by 4 bases and J by 5 bases, with 11 bases between the two germline ends. Germline V gene lookup returns CDR1 SQVTM and CDR2 ANQGSEA. The CDR3 has 12 amino acids. Here the CDR3 DNA reads TGCAGCGTTGCATCATCCGGGACTGAAGCTTTCTTT. It specifies CSVASSGTEAFF.

The chain joins TRBV6-6 to TRBJ1-3; 8 bases match TRBD1. CDR3 length equals 16 residues. The germline CDR1 and CDR2 sequences are MNHNY and SVGAGI (reference sequence). V dropped 2 bases and J dropped 2; count of bases not matched to a gene: 5. The CDR3 here is CASSYQDRVTGNTIYF. The CDR3 nucleotides read TGTGCCAGCAGTTACCAGGACAGGGTGACTGGAAACACCATATATTTT.

The chain carries TRBV6-5 and TRBJ1-5; no clear D. Trimming stripped 7 bases from V and 1 base from J, with 11 bases between. Germline loops: CDR1 MNHEY, CDR2 SVGAGI. The CDR3 loop spans 14 amino acids. CDR3 loop: CASTYTGSNQPQHF. The CDR3 region has the DNA TGTGCCAGCACCTACACCGGAAGCAATCAGCCCCAGCATTTT.

J is TRBJ1-1 and V is TRBV7-8; possible D gene TRBD1, 5 bases. Trimming removed 5 bases from V and 10 bases from J, with 14 bases in between. CDR1 and CDR2 from the germline V gene are SGHVS and FQNEAQ. The CDR3 contains 12 residues. CDR3 DNA: TGTGCCAGCAGCCGGAGGATCGGGACAGCTTTCTTT. Protein product: CASSRRIGTAFF.

Turning to this clone: At one boundary the junction diverges from the germline segment, which might be a read error. The CDR3 nucleotides are TGTGCCGGCAGCCGCCCGCGACAGAGCCAAGAGACCCAGTACTTC. It encodes CAGSRPRQSQETQYF. The V and J genes are TRBV7-2 and TRBJ2-5; D possibly corresponds to TRBD1 (5 bases). In germline, CDR1 is SGHTA, CDR2 FQGNSA. The CDR3 contains 15 residues.

The chain combines TRBV15 with TRBJ2-7; D is uncertain. Germline V gene data show CDR1 as LNHNV and CDR2 as YYDKDF (reference sequence). The CDR3 length is 13 residues. V gave up 4 bases and J gave up 3 bases, with 10 bases separating them. The CDR3 nucleotides are TGTGCCACCAGCATACCCCCCAGCTACGAGCAGTACTTC. The encoded protein is CATSIPPSYEQYF.

The CDR3 reads CATWGRDIGETQYF. For the CDR3, the DNA is TGTGCCACCTGGGGACGGGACATCGGGGAGACCCAGTACTTC. This chain links TRBV19 with TRBJ2-5; D may be TRBD1 (6 bases). There are 14 residues in the CDR3. V lost 10 bases and J 5 bases, leaving 20 bases between the germline ends. CDR1 is LNHDA, CDR2 SQIVND, per germline (reference sequence).

The chain carries TRBV9 and TRBJ2-5, with D possibly matching TRBD2 (6 bases). CDR1 and CDR2 (germline): SGDLS, YYNGEE. V was shortened by 4 bases and J by 5 bases, with 15 bases between the two germline ends. This CDR3 comprises 14 residues. The CDR3 here is CASSPAGTRETQYF. CDR3 DNA sequence: TGTGCCAGCAGCCCCGCCGGGACTCGGGAGACCCAGTACTTC.

The J gene is TRBJ2-7, the V gene TRBV2, with 11 bases lining up with TRBD2. The V segment lost 5 bases and the J segment 3 bases; nucleotides outside the gene matches: 3. There are 14 residues in the CDR3. Germline V gene lookup returns CDR1 SNHLY and CDR2 FYNNEI. As DNA, the CDR3 is TGTGCCAGCAGTACCGGGACTAGCGGCTACGAGCAGTACTTC. As protein: CASSTGTSGYEQYF.